What follows describes a single TCR beta chain. The patients chosen for sequencing had shown expansion of CD8+CD57+ cells (detected by flow cytometry). This sample is drawn from a study of CD8+CD57+ T cells in acquired aplastic anemia. CDR1 is DFQATT and CDR2 is SNEGSKA in the germline V gene (reference sequence). V was shortened by 7 bases and J by 8 bases, with 17 bases between the two germline ends. This CDR3 is 12 amino acids long. For CDR3 and TCR beta VDJ profiling, genomic DNA was the template used. TCRdb ran MiXCR on the reads and lists one entry per CDR3 protein. The sample includes 300,000 or so distinct CDR3 sequences, approximately 58% of them seen just once.

This chain connects TRBV20-1 to TRBJ1-2, with D tentatively TRBD1 (5 bases). The sequenced sample was sorted CD4+, CD8+, or CD8+CD57+ T cells (not recorded which) from PBMCs. The receptor was derived from a human donor with aplastic anemia. CDR3 DNA sequence: TGCAGTGAAAAGAAGGGGACGGGCGGCTACACCTTC. As protein: CSEKKGTGGYTF.